The entry below gives a single TCR beta chain sequence along with its context. Its antigen is as yet unknown. The material for each subset, its genomic DNA, was split evenly across several immunoSEQ plates. Produced via immunoSEQ multiplex PCR; TCRdb's table is partial and in-frame only. The sample records 2.5 million or so clones, more than 80% being singletons. This sample is part of a study of shared clonotypes between healthy human individuals. The CDR3 extends over 14 amino acids. J was trimmed by 2 bases and V by 6 bases; bases with no gene match: 2. Per the germline V gene, CDR1 is ENHRY and CDR2 is SYGVKD. Regarding the study as a whole: Naive subsets generally exceeded memory subsets in estimated richness.

The clonotype was recovered from a young man in good health. This rearrangement joins TRBV10-3 to TRBJ1-4; 8 nucleotides align to TRBD1. Sequencing was performed on naive CD4+ T cells sorted from blood. Subset denoted: CD45RA+ positively selected. The chain's CDR3 is CAIRRQGTNEKLFF. CDR3 DNA sequence: TGTGCCATCAGAAGACAGGGGACTAATGAAAAACTGTTTTTT.